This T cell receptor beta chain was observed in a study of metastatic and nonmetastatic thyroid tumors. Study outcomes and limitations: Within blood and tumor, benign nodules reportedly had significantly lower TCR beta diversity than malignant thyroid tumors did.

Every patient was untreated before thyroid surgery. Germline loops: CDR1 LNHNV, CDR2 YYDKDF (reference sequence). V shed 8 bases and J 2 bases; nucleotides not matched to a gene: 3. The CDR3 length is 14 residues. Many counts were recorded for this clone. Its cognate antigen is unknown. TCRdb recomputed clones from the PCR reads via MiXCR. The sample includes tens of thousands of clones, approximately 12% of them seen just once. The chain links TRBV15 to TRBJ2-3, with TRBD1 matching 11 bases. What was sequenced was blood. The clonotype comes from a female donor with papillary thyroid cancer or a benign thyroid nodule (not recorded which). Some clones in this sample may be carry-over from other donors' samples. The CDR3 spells CATAGQGDTDTQYF. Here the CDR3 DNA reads TGTGCCACCGCGGGACAGGGGGACACAGATACGCAGTATTTT.